These 18 T cell receptor beta chains were all obtained from the same sample, sequenced in a study of shared clonotypes between healthy human individuals. The assay was immunoSEQ multiplex PCR, and TCRdb's table has in-frame clones only and misses some. This sample has under 2.5 million clones, with 92% found just once. Sample: naive CD4+ T cells from PBMCs. As to subset: CD45RA+ positively selected. Source of these receptors: a man between 18 and 35 years old in good health. Some clones in this sample may be carry-over from other donors' samples.

V is TRBV5-1 and J is TRBJ1-5; D is perhaps TRBD1 (6 bases). CDR3 size: 14 residues. Between the trimmed V and J ends, which lost 0 bases and 6 bases, there was a span of 10 bases. Germline V gives CDR1 SGHRS, CDR2 YFSETQ. CDR3 sequence: CASSLEGGSQPQHF. CDR3 coding DNA: TGCGCCAGCAGCTTGGAGGGGGGCAGTCAGCCCCAGCATTTT.

The V call is TRBV7-8, the J call TRBJ2-2; D call uncertain. V was clipped by 5 bases and J by 6 bases, with 1 base between them. This CDR3 has 10 amino acids. In germline, CDR1 is SGHVS, CDR2 FQNEAQ. The CDR3 DNA reads as TGTGCCAGCAGCCCCGGGGAGCTGTTTTTT. Translated: CASSPGELFF.

The chain links TRBV11-2 to TRBJ2-5, with unresolved D. Gene TRBJ2-7 matches the end of the DNA better, so the J call may be wrong. CDR3 size: 10 residues. Per germline, CDR1 SGHAT and CDR2 FQNNGV. The CDR3 here is CASSFSEQYF. The CDR3 bases are TGTGCCAGCAGCTTTAGCGAGCAGTACTTC.

This clone has just a few counts. Other nucleotide sequences in the sample specify the same CDR3. The J gene is TRBJ1-1, the V gene TRBV25-1; 8 bases agree with TRBD1. Trimming at V came to 6 bases and at J to 1 base, leaving 4 bases not matched to a gene. Germline CDR1 reads MGHDK; CDR2 reads SYGVNS. The CDR3 length is 14 residues. As DNA, the CDR3 is TGTGCCAGCAGCGTAGGACAGGGGAACACTGAAGCTTTCTTT. Its translation: CASSVGQGNTEAFF.

In the case of this clone: Its ends do not fully match the called genes, so a read error is possible. This rearrangement joins TRBV28 to TRBJ2-7, with D hard to call. CDR3 size: 15 residues. The germline gives CDR1 MDHEN, CDR2 SYDVKM. The CDR3 loop is CASGLPRSASYEQYF. CDR3 sequence (DNA): TGTGCCAGCGGTTTACCCCGGAGCGCCTCCTACGAGCAGTACTTC.

The chain is built from TRBV7-2 and TRBJ2-7; 7 nucleotides align to TRBD2. Germline V gene sequence: CDR1 SGHTA, CDR2 FQGNSA. CDR3 length: 15 residues. J lost 5 bases, V lost 1 base, and 8 bases had no gene match. The CDR3 bases are TGTGCCAGCAGCTTAGGGCGGGAGAAAACCCACGAGCAGTACTTC. It yields the protein CASSLGREKTHEQYF.

The chain recombines TRBV5-4 with TRBJ2-1, with TRBD2 identical over 14 bases. CDR3 length: 15 residues. V shed 3 bases and J 9 bases; nucleotides not matched to a gene: 5. The germline V gene encodes CDR1 SGHNT and CDR2 YYREEE (reference sequence). The CDR3 DNA follows: TGTGCCAGCAGCTCGGGACTAGCGGGAGATGGTGAGCAGTTCTTC. This codes for CASSSGLAGDGEQFF.

J is TRBJ1-2 and V is TRBV5-6; 12 nucleotides line up with TRBD1. Trimming at V came to 3 bases and at J to 6 bases, leaving 3 bases not matched to a gene. The CDR3 is 14 residues long. Germline CDR1 is SGHDT and CDR2 is YYEEEE. This CDR3 is CASSWDRGLNGYTF. The CDR3 nucleotides read TGTGCCAGCAGCTGGGACAGGGGGCTAAATGGCTACACCTTC.

The chain uses TRBV5-4 and TRBJ2-2; tentatively, D is TRBD1 (5 bases). The CDR3 covers 16 residues. Germline CDR1 and CDR2: SGHNT and YYREEE (reference sequence). V lost 0 bases, J lost 3 bases, and 12 bases lay in between. CDR3 sequence reads: CASSLDSSRDTGELFF. The CDR3 DNA follows: TGTGCCAGCAGCTTGGATTCGAGCAGGGACACCGGGGAGCTGTTTTTT.

The chain carries TRBV28 and TRBJ2-1; D is unclear. CDR3 length: 12 residues. The V end was cut by 6 bases, the J end by 3 bases, with 6 bases between. Germline lookup yields CDR1 MDHEN and CDR2 SYDVKM. CDR3 coding DNA: TGTGCCAGCAGACAGATCTACAATGAGCAGTTCTTC. Translation gives CASRQIYNEQFF.

V is TRBV5-1 and J is TRBJ2-7; 7 bases are a match to TRBD1. V was pared by 5 bases and J by 4 bases, with 9 bases of the junction left unmatched. Germline V CDR1 and CDR2: SGHRS, YFSETQ. The CDR3 extends over 14 amino acids. As DNA, the CDR3 is TGCGCCAGCAGTTTCCCGGGACAGCAGTACGAGCAGTACTTC. It specifies CASSFPGQQYEQYF.

V gene TRBV2 combines with J gene TRBJ1-5; the D gene is possibly TRBD1 (5 bases). Germline CDR1 and CDR2: SNHLY and FYNNEI. CDR3 size: 15 residues. The V end was cut by 2 bases, the J end by 1 base, with 9 bases between. The CDR3 DNA reads as TGTGCCAGCAGTGAAATGGGGGTAAGCAATCAGCCCCAGCATTTT. Translating gives CASSEMGVSNQPQHF.

The rearrangement links TRBV28 to TRBJ2-5, with 10 positions matching TRBD1. CDR3 size: 15 residues. Per germline, CDR1 MDHEN and CDR2 SYDVKM. V lost 6 bases and J lost 4; bases outside the gene matches: 8. CDR3 region: CASRTPTGGAETQYF. The CDR3 DNA follows: TGTGCCAGCAGAACCCCGACAGGGGGCGCAGAGACCCAGTACTTC.

V is TRBV5-1 and J is TRBJ2-3; tentative D call: TRBD2 (5 bases). This CDR3 region has 16 residues. Trimming removed 4 bases from V and 4 bases from J, with 19 bases in between. The germline V gene has CDR1 SGHRS and CDR2 YFSETQ. In DNA, the CDR3 is TGCGCCAGCAGCCCGGGGAAGGGAGTAATGGCAGATACGCAGTATTTT. Residues: CASSPGKGVMADTQYF.

The rearrangement uses TRBV18 and TRBJ1-1, with TRBD1 as a possible D gene (6 bases). Germline V lookup: CDR1 KGHSH, CDR2 LQKENI. The length of the CDR3 is 13 residues. V shed 3 bases and J shed 10 bases, with 15 bases lying between them. CDR3 sequence: CASSPGQRLGAFF. The CDR3 bases are TGTGCCAGCTCACCCGGACAGAGGTTAGGAGCTTTCTTT.

This clone occurred once. The chain links TRBV5-5 to TRBJ1-4; the D gene is possibly TRBD1 (5 bases). The CDR3 runs to 14 residues. Trimming left V 4 bases short and J 8 bases short, with 15 bases between. Germline V lookup: CDR1 SGHKS, CDR2 YYEKEE (reference sequence). The CDR3 DNA sequence: TGTGCCAGCAGCCTCTTGAGGGGTGGGGAAAAACTGTTTTTT. Protein: CASSLLRGGEKLFF. The complete variable domain, with remaining parts taken from reference TRBV5-5 and TRBJ1-4, reads DAGVTQSPTHLIKTRGQQVTLRCSPISGHKSVSWYQQVLGQGPQFIFQYYEKEERGRGNFPDRFSARQFPNYSSELNVNALLLGDSALYLCASSLLRGGEKLFFGSGTQLSVL.

For this clone: This same CDR3 is encoded by further DNA sequences in the sample. The chain has TRBV6-1 and TRBJ2-7, with no clear D. V lost 5 bases to trimming and J lost 1 base, with 3 bases between them. Germline-derived CDR1 and CDR2 are MNHNS and SASEGT. CDR3 length equals 11 residues. As DNA, the CDR3 is TGTGCCAGCAGTCAGTCCTACGAGCAGTACTTC. Encoded protein: CASSQSYEQYF.

The chain joins TRBV5-4 to TRBJ2-7, with 8 bases lining up with TRBD2. V lost 4 bases and J lost 6; bases outside the gene matches: 6. The V gene's germline CDR1 is SGHNT and CDR2 YYREEE (reference sequence). CDR3 length equals 13 residues. CDR3 in DNA: TGTGCCAGCAGCCGGGGGGGTGGGTTCGAGCAGTACTTC. It specifies CASSRGGGFEQYF.